A selection of T cell receptor beta chains follows, all from one sample in a study of cytomegalovirus exposure and HLA in healthy donors. The method was immunoSEQ multiplex PCR; TCRdb's version includes in-frame clones alone and lacks a portion of them. The data hold 150,000 to 200,000 clones, with around 80% observed a single time. Sequenced: PBMCs. These receptors originate from a young man in good health and CMV-seronegative. CDR3s leave out the opening cysteine and the closing phenylalanine or tryptophan. Rows give clone size only sometimes, using once, few, many, or a class for an expanded clone.

J gene,V gene,clone size,CDR3 protein
TRBJ2-5,TRBV29-1,NA,SVRGGGGETQY
TRBJ1-1,TRBV7-9,few,ASSLLGEGAEAF
TRBJ1-1,TRBV28,few,ASSFPQMNTEAF
TRBJ1-3,TRBV7-9,NA,ASSSGQTSGNTIY
TRBJ1-3,TRBV5-4,NA,ASSPMGGTGNTIY
TRBJ2-5,TRBV2,NA,ASSEWVAGGKETQY
TRBJ2-1,TRBV25-1,NA,ASSLGTVYNEQF
TRBJ2-7,TRBV4-1,once,ASSPLVGVEGRSGSYEQY
TRBJ2-1,TRBV5-1,NA,ASSPSGTSGRPSYNEQF
TRBJ1-4,TRBV6-1,NA,ATNVRGAHVKLF
TRBJ2-1,TRBV27,NA,ASSLSLTPYNEQF
TRBJ1-4,TRBV15,NA,ATSFGQGAVNEKLF
TRBJ2-7,TRBV10-2,NA,ASSVVGASVPHEQY
TRBJ2-5,TRBV7-9,once,ASSLVQLPQETQY